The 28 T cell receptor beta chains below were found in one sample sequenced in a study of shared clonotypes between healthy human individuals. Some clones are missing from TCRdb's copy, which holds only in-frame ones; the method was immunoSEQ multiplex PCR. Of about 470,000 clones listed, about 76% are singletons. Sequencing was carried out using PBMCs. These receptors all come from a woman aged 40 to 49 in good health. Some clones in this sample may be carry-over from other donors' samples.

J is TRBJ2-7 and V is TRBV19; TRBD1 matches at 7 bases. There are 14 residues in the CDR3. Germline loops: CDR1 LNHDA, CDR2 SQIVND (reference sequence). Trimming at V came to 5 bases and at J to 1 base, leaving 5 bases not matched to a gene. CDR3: CASSSGTESYEQYF. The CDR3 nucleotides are TGTGCCAGTAGTTCCGGGACAGAATCCTACGAGCAGTACTTC.

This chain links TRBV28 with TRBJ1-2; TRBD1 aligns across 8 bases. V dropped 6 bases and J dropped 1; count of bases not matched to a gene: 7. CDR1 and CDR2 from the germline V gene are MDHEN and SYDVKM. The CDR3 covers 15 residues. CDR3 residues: CASRTGDRDNYGYTF. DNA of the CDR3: TGTGCCAGCAGGACAGGGGATAGAGATAACTATGGCTACACCTTC.

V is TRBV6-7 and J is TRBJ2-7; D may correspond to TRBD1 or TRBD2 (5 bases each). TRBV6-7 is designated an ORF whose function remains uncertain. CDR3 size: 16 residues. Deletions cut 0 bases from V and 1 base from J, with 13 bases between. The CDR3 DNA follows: TGTGCCAGCAGTTACTCGATCCAGGGACCATCCTACGAGCAGTACTTC. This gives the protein CASSYSIQGPSYEQYF.

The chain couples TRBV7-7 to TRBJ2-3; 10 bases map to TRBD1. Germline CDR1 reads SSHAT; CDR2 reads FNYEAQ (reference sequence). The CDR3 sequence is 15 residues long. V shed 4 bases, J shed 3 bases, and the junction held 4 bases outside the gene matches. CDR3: CASSSGQGRTDTQYF. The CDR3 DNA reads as TGTGCCAGCAGCTCGGGACAGGGGCGGACAGATACGCAGTATTTT.

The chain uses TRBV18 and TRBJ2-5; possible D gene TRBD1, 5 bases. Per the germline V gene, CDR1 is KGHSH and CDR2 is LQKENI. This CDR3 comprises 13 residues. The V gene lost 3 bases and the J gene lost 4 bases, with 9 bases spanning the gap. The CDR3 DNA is TGTGCCAGCTCACCCAGGGAAGGAGAGACCCAGTACTTC. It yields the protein CASSPREGETQYF.

In nucleotides, the CDR3 is TGTGCCTGGAGTAGGAGGGGGGACGAGCAGTACTTC. This translates into CAWSRRGDEQYF. The rearrangement joins TRBV30 to TRBJ2-5; D might be TRBD1 or TRBD2, each matching 6 bases. The J call may be faulty, since TRBJ2-7 better matches the DNA end. The CDR3 sequence is 12 residues long. Germline assignment: CDR1 GTSNPN and CDR2 SVGIG (reference sequence).

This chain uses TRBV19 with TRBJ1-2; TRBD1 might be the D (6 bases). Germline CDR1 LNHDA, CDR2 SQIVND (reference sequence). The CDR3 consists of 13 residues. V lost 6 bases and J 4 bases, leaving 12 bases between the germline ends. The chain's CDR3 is CASSIRDTYGYTF. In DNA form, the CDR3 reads TGTGCCAGTAGCATCCGGGACACCTATGGCTACACCTTC.

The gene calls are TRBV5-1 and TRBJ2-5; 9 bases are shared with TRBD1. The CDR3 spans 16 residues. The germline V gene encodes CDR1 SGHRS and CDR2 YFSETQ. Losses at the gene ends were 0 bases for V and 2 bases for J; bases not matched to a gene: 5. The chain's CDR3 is CASSLGTGAQQETQYF. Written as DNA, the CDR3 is TGCGCCAGCAGCTTGGGGACAGGGGCTCAACAAGAGACCCAGTACTTC.

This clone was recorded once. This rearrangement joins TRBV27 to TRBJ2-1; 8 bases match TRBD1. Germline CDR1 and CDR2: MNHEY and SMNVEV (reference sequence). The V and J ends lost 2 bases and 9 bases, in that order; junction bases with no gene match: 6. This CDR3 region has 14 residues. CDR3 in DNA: TGTGCCAGCAGTTTAAGCAGGGGGCTGAGTGAGCAGTTCTTC. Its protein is CASSLSRGLSEQFF.

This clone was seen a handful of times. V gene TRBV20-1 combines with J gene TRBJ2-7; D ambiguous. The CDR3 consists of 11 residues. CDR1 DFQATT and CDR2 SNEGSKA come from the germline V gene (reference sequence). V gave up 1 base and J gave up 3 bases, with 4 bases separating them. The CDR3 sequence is CSARVDYEQYF. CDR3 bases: TGCAGTGCTAGAGTGGACTACGAGCAGTACTTC.

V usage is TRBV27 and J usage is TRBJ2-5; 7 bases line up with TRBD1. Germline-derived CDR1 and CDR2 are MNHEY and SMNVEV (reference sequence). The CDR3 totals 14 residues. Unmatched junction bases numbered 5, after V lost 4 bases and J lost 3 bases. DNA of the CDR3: TGTGCCAGCAGTTCCACCGGGACAGAAGAGACCCAGTACTTC. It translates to CASSSTGTEETQYF.

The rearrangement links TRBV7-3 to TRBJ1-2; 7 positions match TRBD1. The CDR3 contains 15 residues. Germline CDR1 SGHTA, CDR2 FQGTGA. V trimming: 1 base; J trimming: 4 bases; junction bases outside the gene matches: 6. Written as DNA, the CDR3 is TGTGCCAGCAGCTTAAGGGGGGGACAGACCTATGGCTACACCTTC. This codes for CASSLRGGQTYGYTF.

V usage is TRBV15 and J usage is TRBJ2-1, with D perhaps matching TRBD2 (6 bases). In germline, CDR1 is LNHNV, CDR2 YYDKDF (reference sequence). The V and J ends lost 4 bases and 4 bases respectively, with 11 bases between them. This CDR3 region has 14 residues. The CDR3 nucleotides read TGTGCCACCAGCATCGGGAGTACATACAATGAGCAGTTCTTC. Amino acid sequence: CATSIGSTYNEQFF.

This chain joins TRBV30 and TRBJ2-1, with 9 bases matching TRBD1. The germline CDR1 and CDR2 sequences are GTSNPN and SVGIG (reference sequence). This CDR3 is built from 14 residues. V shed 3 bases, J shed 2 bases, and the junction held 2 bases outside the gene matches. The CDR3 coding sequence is TGTGCCTGGAGCTACAGGGGGCCCTACAATGAGCAGTTCTTC. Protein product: CAWSYRGPYNEQFF.

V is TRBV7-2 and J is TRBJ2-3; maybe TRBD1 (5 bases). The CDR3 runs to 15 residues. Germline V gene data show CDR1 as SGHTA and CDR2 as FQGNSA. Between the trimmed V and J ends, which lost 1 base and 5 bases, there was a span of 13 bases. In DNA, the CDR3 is TGTGCCAGCAGCTTAGTCCCAGGGTCGGAAGATACGCAGTATTTT. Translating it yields CASSLVPGSEDTQYF. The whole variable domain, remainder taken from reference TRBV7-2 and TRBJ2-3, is GAGVSQSPSNKVTEKGKDVELRCDPISGHTALYWYRQSLGQGLEFLIYFQGNSAPDKSGLPSDRFSAERTGGSVSTLTIQRTQQEDSAVYLCASSLVPGSEDTQYFGPGTRLTVL.

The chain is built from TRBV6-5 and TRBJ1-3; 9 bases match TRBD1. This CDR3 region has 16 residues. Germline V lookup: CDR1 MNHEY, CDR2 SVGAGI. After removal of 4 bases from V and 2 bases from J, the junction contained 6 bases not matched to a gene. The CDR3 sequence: CASSSGQGSPGNTIYF. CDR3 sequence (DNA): TGTGCCAGCAGTTCTGGACAGGGGTCCCCTGGAAACACCATATATTTT.

CDR3: CAWQGLTEAFF. The CDR3 coding sequence is TGTGCCTGGCAGGGTCTCACTGAAGCTTTCTTT. V usage is TRBV30 and J usage is TRBJ1-1, with a possible D match to TRBD1 (5 bases). The CDR3 has 11 residues. Germline V lookup: CDR1 GTSNPN, CDR2 SVGIG (reference sequence). Trimming stripped 5 bases from V and 4 bases from J, with 8 bases between.

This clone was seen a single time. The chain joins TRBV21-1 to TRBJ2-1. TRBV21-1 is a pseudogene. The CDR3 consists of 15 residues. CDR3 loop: CASKKGPIIYNEQFF. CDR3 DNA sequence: TGTGCCAGCAAGAAGGGACCCATTATATACAATGAGCAGTTCTTC.

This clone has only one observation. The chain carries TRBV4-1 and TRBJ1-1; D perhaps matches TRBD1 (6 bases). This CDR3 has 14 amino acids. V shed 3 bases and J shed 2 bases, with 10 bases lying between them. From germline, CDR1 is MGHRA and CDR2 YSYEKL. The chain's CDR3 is CASSQTGANTEAFF. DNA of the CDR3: TGCGCCAGCAGCCAGACAGGAGCCAACACTGAAGCTTTCTTT.

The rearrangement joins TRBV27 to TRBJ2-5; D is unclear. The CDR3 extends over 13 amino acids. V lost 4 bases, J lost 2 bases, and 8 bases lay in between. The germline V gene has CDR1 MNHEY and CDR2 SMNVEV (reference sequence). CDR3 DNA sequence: TGTGCCAGCAGTTCTCTCAGTCAAGAGACCCAGTACTTC. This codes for CASSSLSQETQYF.

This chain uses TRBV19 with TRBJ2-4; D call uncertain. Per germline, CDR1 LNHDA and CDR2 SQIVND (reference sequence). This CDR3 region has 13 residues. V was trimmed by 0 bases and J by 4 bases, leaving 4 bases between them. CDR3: CASSIDGKNIQYF. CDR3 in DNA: TGTGCCAGTAGTATAGATGGGAAAAACATTCAGTACTTC. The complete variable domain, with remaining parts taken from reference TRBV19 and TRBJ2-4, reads DGGITQSPKYLFRKEGQNVTLSCEQNLNHDAMYWYRQDPGQGLRLIYYSQIVNDFQKGDIAEGYSVSREKKESFPLTVTSAQKNPTAFYLCASSIDGKNIQYFGAGTRLSVL.

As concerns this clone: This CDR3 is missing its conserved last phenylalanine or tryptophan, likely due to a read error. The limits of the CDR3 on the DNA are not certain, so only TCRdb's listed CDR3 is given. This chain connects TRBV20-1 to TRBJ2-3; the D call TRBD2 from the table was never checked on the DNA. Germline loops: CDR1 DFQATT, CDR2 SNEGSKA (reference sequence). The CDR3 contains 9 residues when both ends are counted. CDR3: CSASSGSVV.

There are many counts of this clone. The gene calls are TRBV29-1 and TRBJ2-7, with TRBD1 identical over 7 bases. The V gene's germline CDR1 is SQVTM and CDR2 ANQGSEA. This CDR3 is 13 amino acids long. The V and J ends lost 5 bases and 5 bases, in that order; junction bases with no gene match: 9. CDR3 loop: CSVRGFTGDEQYF. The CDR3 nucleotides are TGCAGCGTTCGGGGATTTACAGGGGACGAGCAGTACTTC.

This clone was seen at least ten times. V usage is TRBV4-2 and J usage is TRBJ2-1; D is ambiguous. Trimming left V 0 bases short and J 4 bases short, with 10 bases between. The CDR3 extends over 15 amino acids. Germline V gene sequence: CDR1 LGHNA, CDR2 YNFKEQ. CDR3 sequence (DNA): TGTGCCAGCAGCCAAGATAGAAACTCTTACAATGAGCAGTTCTTC. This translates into CASSQDRNSYNEQFF.

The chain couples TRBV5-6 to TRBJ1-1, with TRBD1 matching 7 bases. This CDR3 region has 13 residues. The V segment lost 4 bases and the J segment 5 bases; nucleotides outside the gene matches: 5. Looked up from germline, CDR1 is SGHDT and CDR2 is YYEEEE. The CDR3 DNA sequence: TGTGCCAGCAGCCCAGGGGGTCAGACTGAAGCTTTCTTT. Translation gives CASSPGGQTEAFF.

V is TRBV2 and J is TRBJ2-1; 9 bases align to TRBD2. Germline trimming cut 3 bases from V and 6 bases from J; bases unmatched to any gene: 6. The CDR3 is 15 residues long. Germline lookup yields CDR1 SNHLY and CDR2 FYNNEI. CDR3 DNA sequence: TGTGCCAGCAGTGAGGAGGCGGGAGGGCGCAATGAGCAGTTCTTC. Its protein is CASSEEAGGRNEQFF.

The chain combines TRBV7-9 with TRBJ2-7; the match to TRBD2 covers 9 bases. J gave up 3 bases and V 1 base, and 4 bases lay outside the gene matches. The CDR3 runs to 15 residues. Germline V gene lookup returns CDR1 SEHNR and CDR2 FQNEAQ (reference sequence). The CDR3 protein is CASSLGTSAYYEQYF. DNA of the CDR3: TGTGCCAGCAGCTTAGGGACTAGCGCGTACTACGAGCAGTACTTC.

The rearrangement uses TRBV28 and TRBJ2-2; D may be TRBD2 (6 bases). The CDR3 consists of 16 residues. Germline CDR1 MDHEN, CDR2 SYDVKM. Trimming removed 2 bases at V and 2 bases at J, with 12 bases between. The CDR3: CASSLHGTVNTGELFF. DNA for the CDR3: TGTGCCAGCAGTTTACATGGGACTGTAAACACCGGGGAGCTGTTTTTT.